One sample yielded the 22 T cell receptor beta chains listed below, sequenced in a study of regulatory T cells in long-lasting Graves disease. Time point defined: newly diagnosed GD, antithyroid drugs for less than 3 months. PBMC-extracted RNA yielded the TCR library. Arm-PCR of CDR3 regions and iRepertoire HTBI primers were used to build TCR beta libraries. TCRdb processed the multiplex PCR reads anew with MiXCR; each CDR3 protein has one entry. Here the sample spans roughly 420,000 distinct CDR3 sequences, around 17% being singletons. This sample also appeared in a second study, on T cells in Graves' hyperthyroidism and ophthalmopathy.

The sequences come from peripheral blood mononuclear cells (PBMCs), collected at new diagnosis, from a patient treated with antithyroid drugs. The source is a woman aged 18-29 years with Graves disease.

The V call is TRBV20-1, the J call TRBJ2-2; D may be TRBD2 (6 bases). This CDR3 has 15 amino acids. The germline V gene encodes CDR1 DFQATT and CDR2 SNEGSKA (reference sequence). V dropped 4 bases and J dropped 0 bases, with 12 bases sitting between them. CDR3 residues: CSATVDYPNTGELFF. For the CDR3, the DNA is TGCAGTGCTACTGTGGACTATCCGAACACCGGGGAGCTGTTTTTT.

Many counts were recorded for this clonotype. The chain uses TRBV18 and TRBJ1-5; TRBD1 agrees at 7 bases. The V and J ends lost 3 bases and 7 bases, in that order; junction bases with no gene match: 9. The CDR3 loop spans 15 amino acids. CDR1 KGHSH and CDR2 LQKENI come from the germline V gene. CDR3 bases: TGTGCCAGCTCACCGGACAGGCTAAAGGGGCAGCCCCAGCATTTT. Translated: CASSPDRLKGQPQHF. Full variable domain (missing parts from reference TRBV18 and TRBJ1-5): NAGVMQNPRHLVRRRGQEARLRCSPMKGHSHVYWYRQLPEEGLKFMVYLQKENIIDESGMPKERFSAEFPKEGPSILRIQQVVRGDSAAYFCASSPDRLKGQPQHFGDGTRLSIL.

Notes on this clonotype: An end of the junction does not agree with germline; a read error may underlie this. The gene calls are TRBV7-7 and TRBJ2-3; 8 bases are a match to TRBD1. Germline V CDR1 and CDR2: SSHAT, FNYEAQ (reference sequence). The CDR3 spans 15 residues. As DNA, the CDR3 is TGTGCTAGCAGCTTAGGACGGACAGGGTTAGATACGCAGTATTTT. Its protein is CASSLGRTGLDTQYF.

This clonotype has a handful of counts. The chain carries TRBV15 and TRBJ1-1; D remains ambiguous. From germline, CDR1 is LNHNV and CDR2 YYDKDF (reference sequence). The V end lost 4 bases, the J end lost 5 bases, and 11 bases lay between the germline ends. This CDR3 has 13 residues. In DNA form, the CDR3 reads TGTGCCACCAGCATAAAATTCGGGACTGAAGCTTTCTTT. Its protein is CATSIKFGTEAFF.

This clonotype was seen repeatedly, ten times or more. This chain links TRBV7-3 with TRBJ1-1; no clear D gene. This CDR3 comprises 15 residues. The V end was cut by 1 base, the J end by 1 base, with 10 bases between. Looked up from germline, CDR1 is SGHTA and CDR2 is FQGTGA. DNA for the CDR3: TGTGCCAGCAGCTTAAGAATGGTGTGGAACACTGAAGCTTTCTTT. Residues: CASSLRMVWNTEAFF.

This clonotype was observed many times. The chain carries TRBV7-9 and TRBJ2-7, with a weak D call TRBD1 (5 bases). Trimming took 2 bases from V and 5 from J, leaving 13 bases between them. Germline values: CDR1 SEHNR, CDR2 FQNEAQ (reference sequence). The CDR3 totals 14 residues. As DNA, the CDR3 is TGTGCCAGCAGCTTAATTTCAGGGAAGCACGAGCAGTACTTC. Translating gives CASSLISGKHEQYF.

Many counts were recorded for this clonotype. The V and J genes are TRBV20-1 and TRBJ2-1, with D perhaps matching TRBD1 (6 bases). The CDR3 loop spans 15 amino acids. CDR1 and CDR2 from the germline V gene are DFQATT and SNEGSKA (reference sequence). V was clipped by 0 bases and J by 6 bases, with 15 bases between them. This CDR3 reads CSARDLQGRVNEQFF. CDR3 sequence (DNA): TGCAGTGCTAGAGATTTGCAGGGGCGGGTCAATGAGCAGTTCTTC.

This chain joins TRBV27 and TRBJ2-7; TRBD2 is a possible D gene (5 bases). From germline, CDR1 is MNHEY and CDR2 SMNVEV (reference sequence). CDR3 length: 16 residues. Trimming took off 2 bases at V and 2 bases at J, with 16 bases between the two ends. CDR3 amino acids: CASSLTDSPIPYEQYF. CDR3 nucleotides: TGTGCCAGCAGTTTAACGGACTCCCCAATACCCTACGAGCAGTACTTC.

The chain couples TRBV6-1 to TRBJ2-2; TRBD2 aligns across 9 bases. CDR3 length equals 14 residues. Trimming at V came to 3 bases and at J to 6 bases, leaving 2 bases not matched to a gene. Germline V gene data show CDR1 as MNHNS and CDR2 as SASEGT. CDR3 sequence (DNA): TGTGCCAGCAGTGAGGCGGGAGGGCCCGGGGAGCTGTTTTTT. Its protein product is CASSEAGGPGELFF.

The genes are TRBV10-1 and TRBJ2-1; no reliable D call. Germline values: CDR1 WNHNN, CDR2 SYGVQD (reference sequence). Trimming removed 6 bases at V and 4 bases at J, with 7 bases between. The CDR3 totals 12 residues. Here the CDR3 reads CASRRSYNEQFF. The CDR3 coding sequence is TGCGCCAGCAGGAGATCTTACAATGAGCAGTTCTTC.

This clonotype has just a few counts. This chain connects TRBV6-2 or TRBV6-3 to TRBJ2-3; 15 nucleotides line up with TRBD2. V lost 2 bases and J lost 0; bases outside the gene matches: 9. Germline CDR1 and CDR2: MNHEY and SVGEGT. CDR3 length: 20 amino acids. This CDR3 is CASSYGRTSGRAGSTDTQYF. The CDR3 DNA reads TGTGCCAGCAGTTACGGGAGGACTAGCGGGAGGGCCGGAAGCACAGATACGCAGTATTTT.

The sample holds many counts of this clonotype. V gene TRBV30 combines with J gene TRBJ1-3; unclear D gene. Germline V lookup: CDR1 GTSNPN, CDR2 SVGIG (reference sequence). This CDR3 is 18 amino acids long. Trimming stripped 3 bases from V and 0 bases from J, with 21 bases between. The chain's CDR3 is CAWRETQTRLPSGNTIYF. The CDR3 coding sequence is TGTGCCTGGAGAGAAACCCAGACCCGGCTGCCCTCTGGAAACACCATATATTTT. The full variable domain, completed using reference TRBV30 and TRBJ1-3, is SQTIHQWPATLVQPVGSPLSLECTVEGTSNPNLYWYRQAAGRGLQLLFYSVGIGQISSEVPQNLSASRPQDRQFILSSKKLLLSDSGFYLCAWRETQTRLPSGNTIYFGEGSWLTVV.

Ten or more counts support this clonotype. The rearrangement joins TRBV12-3 or TRBV12-4 to TRBJ1-1; possibly TRBD1 for D (5 bases). V shed 8 bases and J shed 4 bases, with 26 bases lying between them. This CDR3 contains 17 residues. In DNA, the CDR3 is TGTGCCAGCCAGACACGGCCTTTGCGAAAGAGGGGCACTGAAGCTTTCTTT. It yields the protein CASQTRPLRKRGTEAFF.

In this sample, this clonotype turned up many times. The J gene is TRBJ1-1, the V gene TRBV12-3 or TRBV12-4; D not resolved. The CDR3 has 12 residues. V lost 3 bases and J 7 bases, leaving 9 bases between the germline ends. Written as DNA, the CDR3 is TGTGCCAGCAGTTTCCGGGTCGGTGAAGCTTTCTTT. Residues: CASSFRVGEAFF.

In this sample, this clonotype turned up many times. The chain carries TRBV28 and TRBJ2-1, with 8 bases that match TRBD2. This CDR3 has 15 amino acids. CDR1 is MDHEN, CDR2 SYDVKM, per germline. Losses at the gene ends were 3 bases for V and 4 bases for J; bases not matched to a gene: 5. The CDR3 protein is CASSFETSAYNEQFF. DNA for the CDR3: TGTGCCAGCAGTTTTGAGACTAGCGCTTACAATGAGCAGTTCTTC.

J is TRBJ2-1 and V is TRBV20-1; TRBD1 matches at 11 bases. Trimming cost V 0 bases and J 2 bases; bases outside gene matches: 12. The CDR3 runs to 19 residues. Germline V gene data show CDR1 as DFQATT and CDR2 as SNEGSKA (reference sequence). CDR3 nucleotides: TGCAGTGCTAGAGATCCTGCTGGGACAGGGGGTCTGGCCTACAATGAGCAGTTCTTC. Its protein product is CSARDPAGTGGLAYNEQFF.

CDR3 in DNA: TGTGCCAGCAGTTTAGAACTAGCGGGAGGGCCCGATGAGCAGTTCTTC. The encoded protein is CASSLELAGGPDEQFF. The chain uses TRBV12-3 or TRBV12-4 and TRBJ2-1; 13 bases match TRBD2. CDR3 length equals 16 residues. V lost 1 base to trimming and J lost 8 bases; unmatched junction nucleotides: 5.

The rearrangement links TRBV20-1 to TRBJ2-7; a weak D match, TRBD2 (6 bases). The CDR3 is 17 amino acids. Germline CDR1 and CDR2: DFQATT and SNEGSKA (reference sequence). Trimming took 3 bases from V and 2 from J, leaving 23 bases between them. Here the CDR3 reads CSASLRDLDGVPYEQYF. The CDR3 region has the DNA TGCAGTGCTAGCCTCCGGGACTTGGATGGTGTACCCTACGAGCAGTACTTC.

CDR3 protein: CATSSPRDRGPYTGELFF. The CDR3 DNA sequence: TGTGCCACCAGCAGCCCTCGGGACAGGGGGCCGTACACCGGGGAGCTGTTTTTT. V and J are TRBV15 and TRBJ2-2; 12 bases fit TRBD1. The V segment lost 3 bases and the J segment 3 bases; nucleotides outside the gene matches: 8. CDR3 length: 18 residues. Germline V gene data show CDR1 as LNHNV and CDR2 as YYDKDF (reference sequence).

A few counts support this clonotype. The chain joins TRBV3-1 to TRBJ1-2, with TRBD1 matching over 9 bases. This CDR3 has 14 residues. After removal of 5 bases from V and 9 bases from J, the junction contained 10 bases not matched to a gene. Germline V gene data show CDR1 as LGHDT and CDR2 as YNNKEL (reference sequence). The CDR3 bases are TGTGCCAGCAGCTTTCGCCGGGACAGGGATCGCTACACCTTC. Residues: CASSFRRDRDRYTF.

This clonotype was observed many times. Written as DNA, the CDR3 is TGTGCCAGCAGTCCAAGGACAGGGCCCGGGGAGCTGTTTTTT. Translation gives CASSPRTGPGELFF. The rearrangement uses TRBV28 and TRBJ2-2, with TRBD1 identical over 8 bases. Trimming cost V 5 bases and J 6 bases; bases outside gene matches: 5. Germline V gene sequence: CDR1 MDHEN, CDR2 SYDVKM. This CDR3 region has 14 residues.

This clonotype showed up many times. The chain combines TRBV28 with TRBJ1-2; D is undetermined. This CDR3 has 14 residues. Germline CDR1 reads MDHEN; CDR2 reads SYDVKM. Trimming left V 3 bases short and J 1 base short, with 9 bases between. Here the CDR3 DNA reads TGTGCCAGCAGTTTTATCCCGTTTAACTATGGCTACACCTTC. This translates into CASSFIPFNYGYTF.